This note documents a single T cell receptor (beta chain) sequence. Its antigen is as yet unknown. This CDR3 spans 15 amino acids. Trimming took 5 bases from V and 9 from J, leaving 17 bases between them. Per the germline V gene, CDR1 is LNHDA and CDR2 is SQIVND (reference sequence). These data belong to a study of T cell responses to AZD1222 COVID-19 vaccine. Study conclusions and caveats: Donors were chiefly white British, with a greater number of females, and clonal diversity was perhaps underestimated.

TCRdb's table, derived via immunoSEQ multiplex PCR, lists solely in-frame clones and lacks some. The sample yields 65,000 to 85,000 clones, approximately 85% seen once. Second doses that came at about 4 or about 12 weeks were put together. The chain uses TRBV19 and TRBJ1-6; D is unclear. This clonotype was obtained from an adult who received the AZD1222 COVID-19 vaccine. This sample comprised peripheral blood, obtained 28 days after the second AZD1222 dose. The CDR3 here is CASSSWGGSSSPLHF. CDR3 in DNA: TGTGCCAGTAGTTCCTGGGGAGGATCGAGTTCACCCCTCCACTTT.